These T cell receptor beta chains were read from a single sample in a study of T cell responses to AZD1222 COVID-19 vaccine. The repertoire was sequenced with immunoSEQ multiplex PCR; TCRdb's copy has only in-frame clones and lacks some. The data contain 100,000 or so clones, over 75% of them singletons. The sequencing here drew on peripheral blood, taken on day 0 of AZD1222 vaccination. The receptors shown here come from an adult in good health. CDR3s include the opening cysteine and the closing phenylalanine or tryptophan. A D gene is named only where the DNA matches it firmly. Clone size, where shown, is once, few, many, or a class for clones that have expanded.

TRBV5-5	NA	NA	TRBJ2-7	CASSGGNYEQYF
TRBV7-9	TRBD1	NA	TRBJ2-2	CASSLGPGQGAAGELFF
TRBV5-1	TRBD1	NA	TRBJ1-1	CASGTGVDTEAFF
TRBV24-1	NA	NA	TRBJ2-2	CATSEAPGAPNTGELFF
TRBV19	TRBD1	NA	TRBJ1-5	CASSPDREGQPQHF
TRBV4-2	NA	NA	TRBJ1-5	CASSQDAGGNQPQHF
TRBV5-4	NA	NA	TRBJ2-2	CASSLESTNTGELFF
TRBV19	TRBD1	NA	TRBJ2-7	CASSIAGSTTGPYEQYF
TRBV7-8	TRBD1	NA	TRBJ1-5	CASSLEGGQPNQPQHF
TRBV6-5	NA	NA	TRBJ1-1	CASSPDSEAFF
TRBV11-3	NA	NA	TRBJ1-3	CASSLESGNTIYF
TRBV9	NA	once	TRBJ2-2	CASGVEVRNGELFF
TRBV3-1/TRBV3-2	NA	NA	TRBJ2-7	CASSQAEETSYEQYF
TRBV6-5	TRBD2	NA	TRBJ2-1	CASSTTSGGFDEQFF